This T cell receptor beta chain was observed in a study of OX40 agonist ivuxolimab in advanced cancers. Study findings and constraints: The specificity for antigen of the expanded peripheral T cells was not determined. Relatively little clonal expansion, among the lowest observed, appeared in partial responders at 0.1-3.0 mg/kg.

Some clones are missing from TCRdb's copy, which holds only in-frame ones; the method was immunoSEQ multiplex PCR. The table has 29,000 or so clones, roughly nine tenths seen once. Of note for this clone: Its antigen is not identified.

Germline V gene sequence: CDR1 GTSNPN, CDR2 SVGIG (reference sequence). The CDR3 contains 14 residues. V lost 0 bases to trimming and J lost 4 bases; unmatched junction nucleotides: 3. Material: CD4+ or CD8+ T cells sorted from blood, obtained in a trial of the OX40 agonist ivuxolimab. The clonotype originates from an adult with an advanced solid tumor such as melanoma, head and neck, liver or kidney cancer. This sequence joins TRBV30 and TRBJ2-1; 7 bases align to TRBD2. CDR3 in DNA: TGTGCCTGGAGTGTACGGCGGGAGTACAATGAGCAGTTCTTC. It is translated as CAWSVRREYNEQFF.